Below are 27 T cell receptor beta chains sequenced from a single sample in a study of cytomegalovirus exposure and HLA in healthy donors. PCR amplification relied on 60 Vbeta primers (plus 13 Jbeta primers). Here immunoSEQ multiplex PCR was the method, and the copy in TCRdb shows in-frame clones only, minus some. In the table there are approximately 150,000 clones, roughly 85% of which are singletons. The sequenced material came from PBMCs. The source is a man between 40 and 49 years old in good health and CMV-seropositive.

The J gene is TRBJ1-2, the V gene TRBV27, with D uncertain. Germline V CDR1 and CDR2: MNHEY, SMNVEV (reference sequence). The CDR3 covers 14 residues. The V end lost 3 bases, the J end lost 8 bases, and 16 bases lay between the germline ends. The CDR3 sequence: CASSLKGGVYGYTF. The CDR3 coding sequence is TGTGCCAGCAGTTTGAAGGGAGGAGTCTACGGCTACACCTTC.

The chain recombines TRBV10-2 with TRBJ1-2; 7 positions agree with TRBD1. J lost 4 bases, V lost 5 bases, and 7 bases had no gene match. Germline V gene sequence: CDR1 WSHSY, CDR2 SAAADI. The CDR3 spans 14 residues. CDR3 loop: CASSTLGQTYGYTF. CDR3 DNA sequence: TGCGCCAGCAGTACCTTGGGACAGACCTATGGCTACACCTTC.

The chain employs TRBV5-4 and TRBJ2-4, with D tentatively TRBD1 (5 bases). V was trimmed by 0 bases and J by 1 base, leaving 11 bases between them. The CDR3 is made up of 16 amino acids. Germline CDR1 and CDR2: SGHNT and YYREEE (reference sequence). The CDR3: CASSLALPGAKNIQYF. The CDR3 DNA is TGTGCCAGCAGCTTGGCCCTACCAGGGGCCAAAAACATTCAGTACTTC.

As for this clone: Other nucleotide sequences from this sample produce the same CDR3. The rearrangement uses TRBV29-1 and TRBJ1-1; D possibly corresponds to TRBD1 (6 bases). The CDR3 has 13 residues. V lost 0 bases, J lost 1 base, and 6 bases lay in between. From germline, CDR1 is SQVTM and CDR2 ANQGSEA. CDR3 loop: CSVEEGGNTEAFF. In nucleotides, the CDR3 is TGCAGCGTTGAAGAAGGGGGGAACACTGAAGCTTTCTTT.

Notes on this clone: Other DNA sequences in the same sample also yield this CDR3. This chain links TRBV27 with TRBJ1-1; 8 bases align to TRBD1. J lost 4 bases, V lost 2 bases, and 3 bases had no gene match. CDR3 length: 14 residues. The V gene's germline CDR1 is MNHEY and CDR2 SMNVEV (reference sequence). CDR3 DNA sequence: TGTGCCAGCAGTTTACAGGGGGCGCGCACTGAAGCTTTCTTT. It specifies CASSLQGARTEAFF.

The CDR3 spells CASSLAADHYNEQFF. CDR3 DNA: TGCGCCAGCAGCTTGGCAGCGGACCACTACAATGAGCAGTTCTTC. The rearrangement joins TRBV5-1 to TRBJ2-1; perhaps TRBD2 as D (5 bases). The CDR3 is 15 residues long. The germline V and J ends were trimmed by 0 bases and 3 bases, with 10 bases remaining between them. The germline gives CDR1 SGHRS, CDR2 YFSETQ.

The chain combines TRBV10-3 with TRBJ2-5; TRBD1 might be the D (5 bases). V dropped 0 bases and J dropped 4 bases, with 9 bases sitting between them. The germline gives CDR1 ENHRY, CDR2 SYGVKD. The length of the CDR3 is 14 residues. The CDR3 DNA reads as TGTGCCATCAGTGAGTCGGGGCCCCCAGAGACCCAGTACTTC. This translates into CAISESGPPETQYF.

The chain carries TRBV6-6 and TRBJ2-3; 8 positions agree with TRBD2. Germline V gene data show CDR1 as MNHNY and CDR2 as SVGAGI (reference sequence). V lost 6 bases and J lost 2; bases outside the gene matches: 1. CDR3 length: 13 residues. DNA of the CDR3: TGTGCCAGCAGCGGGAGGGCCACAGATACGCAGTATTTT. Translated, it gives CASSGRATDTQYF.

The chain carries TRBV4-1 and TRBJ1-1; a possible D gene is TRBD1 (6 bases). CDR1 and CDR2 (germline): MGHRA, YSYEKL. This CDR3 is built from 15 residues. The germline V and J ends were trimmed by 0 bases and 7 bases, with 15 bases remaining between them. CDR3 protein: CASSQEMGATGEAFF. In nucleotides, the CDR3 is TGCGCCAGCAGCCAAGAAATGGGGGCCACCGGTGAAGCTTTCTTT.

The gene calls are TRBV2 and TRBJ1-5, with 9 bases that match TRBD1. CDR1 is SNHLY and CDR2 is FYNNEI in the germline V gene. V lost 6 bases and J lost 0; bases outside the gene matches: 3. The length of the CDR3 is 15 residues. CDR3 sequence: CASRWTGDSNQPQHF. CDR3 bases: TGTGCCAGCAGGTGGACAGGGGATAGCAATCAGCCCCAGCATTTT.

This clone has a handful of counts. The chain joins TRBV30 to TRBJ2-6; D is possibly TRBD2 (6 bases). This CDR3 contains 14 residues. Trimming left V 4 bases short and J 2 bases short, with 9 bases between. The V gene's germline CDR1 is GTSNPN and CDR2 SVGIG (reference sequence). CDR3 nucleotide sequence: TGTGCCTGGACCTGGGGGGCTGGGGCCAACGTCCTGACTTTC. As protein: CAWTWGAGANVLTF.

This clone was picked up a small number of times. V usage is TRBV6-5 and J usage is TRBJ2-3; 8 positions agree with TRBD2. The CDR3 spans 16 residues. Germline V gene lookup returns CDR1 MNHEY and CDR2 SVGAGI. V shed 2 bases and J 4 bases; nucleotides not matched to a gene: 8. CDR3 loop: CASSYGYASGSDTQYF. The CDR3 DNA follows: TGTGCCAGCAGTTACGGGTACGCTAGCGGGTCAGATACGCAGTATTTT.

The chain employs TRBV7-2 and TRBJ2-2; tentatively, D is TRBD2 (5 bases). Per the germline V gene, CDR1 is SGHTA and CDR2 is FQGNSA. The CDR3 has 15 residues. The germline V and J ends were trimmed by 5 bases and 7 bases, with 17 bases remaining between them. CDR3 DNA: TGTGCCAGCAGCCGAGGCGGCGGAGGTGGCGGGGAGCTGTTTTTT. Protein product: CASSRGGGGGGELFF.

Here the CDR3 reads CASNLRGVWGGRAQETQYF. CDR3 bases: TGTGCCAGCAATCTTAGGGGTGTGTGGGGCGGGAGGGCCCAAGAGACCCAGTACTTC. This chain uses TRBV27 with TRBJ2-5, with TRBD2 matching 9 bases. The CDR3 runs to 19 residues. V shed 7 bases and J 1 base; nucleotides not matched to a gene: 19. The germline gives CDR1 MNHEY, CDR2 SMNVEV (reference sequence).

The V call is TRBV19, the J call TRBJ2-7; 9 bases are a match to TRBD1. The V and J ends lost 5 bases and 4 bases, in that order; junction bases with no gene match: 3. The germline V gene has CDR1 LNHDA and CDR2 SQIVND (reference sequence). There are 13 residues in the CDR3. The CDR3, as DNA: TGTGCCAGTAGTGGGGACAGGGATTACGAGCAGTACTTC. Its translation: CASSGDRDYEQYF.

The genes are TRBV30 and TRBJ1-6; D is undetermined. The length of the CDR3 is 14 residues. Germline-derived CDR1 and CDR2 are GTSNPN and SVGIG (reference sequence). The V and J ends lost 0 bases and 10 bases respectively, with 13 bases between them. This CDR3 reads CAWSVLESVSPLHF. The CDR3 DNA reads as TGTGCCTGGAGTGTACTTGAATCGGTGTCACCCCTCCACTTT. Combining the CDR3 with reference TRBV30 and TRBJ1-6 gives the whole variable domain SQTIHQWPATLVQPVGSPLSLECTVEGTSNPNLYWYRQAAGRGLQLLFYSVGIGQISSEVPQNLSASRPQDRQFILSSKKLLLSDSGFYLCAWSVLESVSPLHFGNGTRLTVT.

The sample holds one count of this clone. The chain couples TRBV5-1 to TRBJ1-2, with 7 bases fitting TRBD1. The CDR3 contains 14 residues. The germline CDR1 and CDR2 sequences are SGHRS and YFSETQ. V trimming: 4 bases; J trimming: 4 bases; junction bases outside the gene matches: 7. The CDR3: CASSVDRAAYGYTF. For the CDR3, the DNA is TGCGCCAGCAGCGTCGACAGGGCGGCCTATGGCTACACCTTC.

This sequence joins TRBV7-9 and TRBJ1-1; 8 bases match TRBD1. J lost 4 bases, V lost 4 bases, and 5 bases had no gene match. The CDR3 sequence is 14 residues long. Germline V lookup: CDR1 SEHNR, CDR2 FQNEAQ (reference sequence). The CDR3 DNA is TGTGCCAGCAGCTCCGTTACAGGGGGCACTGAAGCTTTCTTT. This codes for CASSSVTGGTEAFF.

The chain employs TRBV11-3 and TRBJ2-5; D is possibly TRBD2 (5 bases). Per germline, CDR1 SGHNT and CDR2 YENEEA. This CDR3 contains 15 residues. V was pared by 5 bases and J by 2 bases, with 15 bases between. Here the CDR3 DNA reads TGTGCCAGCAGCGGTCGGGGAATAGGTCAAGAGACCCAGTACTTC. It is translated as CASSGRGIGQETQYF.

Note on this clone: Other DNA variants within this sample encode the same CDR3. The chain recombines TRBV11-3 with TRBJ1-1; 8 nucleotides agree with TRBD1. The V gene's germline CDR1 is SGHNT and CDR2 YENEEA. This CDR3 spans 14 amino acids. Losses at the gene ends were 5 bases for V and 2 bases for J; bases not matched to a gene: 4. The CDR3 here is CASSPGQGNTEAFF. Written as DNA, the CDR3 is TGTGCCAGCAGCCCCGGACAGGGAAACACTGAAGCTTTCTTT. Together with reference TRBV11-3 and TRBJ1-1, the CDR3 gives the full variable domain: EAGVVQSPRYKIIEKKQPVAFWCNPISGHNTLYWYLQNLGQGPELLIRYENEEAVDDSQLPKDRFSAERLKGVDSTLKIQPAELGDSAVYLCASSPGQGNTEAFFGQGTRLTVV.

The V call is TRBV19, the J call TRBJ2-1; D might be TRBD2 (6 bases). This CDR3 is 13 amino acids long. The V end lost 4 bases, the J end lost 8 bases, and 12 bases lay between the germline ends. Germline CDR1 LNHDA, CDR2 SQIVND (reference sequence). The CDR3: CASSNIGGDEQFF. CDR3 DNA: TGTGCCAGTAGTAATATAGGAGGGGATGAGCAGTTCTTC.

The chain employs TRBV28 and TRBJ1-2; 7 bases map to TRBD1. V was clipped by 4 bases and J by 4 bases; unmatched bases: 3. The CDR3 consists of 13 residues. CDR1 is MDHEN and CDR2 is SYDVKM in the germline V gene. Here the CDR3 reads CASSSGTVYGYTF. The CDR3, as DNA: TGTGCCAGCAGTTCCGGGACAGTCTATGGCTACACCTTC.

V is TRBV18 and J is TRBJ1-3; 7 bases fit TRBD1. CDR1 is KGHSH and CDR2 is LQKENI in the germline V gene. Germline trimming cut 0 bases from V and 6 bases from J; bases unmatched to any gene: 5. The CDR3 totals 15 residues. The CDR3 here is CASSPPSRGENTIYF. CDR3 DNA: TGTGCCAGCTCACCACCATCCAGGGGGGAAAACACCATATATTTT.

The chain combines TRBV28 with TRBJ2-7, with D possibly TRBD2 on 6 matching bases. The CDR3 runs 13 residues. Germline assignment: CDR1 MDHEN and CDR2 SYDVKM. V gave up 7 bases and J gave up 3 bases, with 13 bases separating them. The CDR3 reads CASISSGLYEQYF. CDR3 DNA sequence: TGTGCCAGCATTTCCAGCGGGCTCTACGAGCAGTACTTC. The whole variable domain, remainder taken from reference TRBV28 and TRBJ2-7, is DVKVTQSSRYLVKRTGEKVFLECVQDMDHENMFWYRQDPGLGLRLIYFSYDVKMKEKGDIPEGYSVSREKKERFSLILESASTNQTSMYLCASISSGLYEQYFGPGTRLTVT.

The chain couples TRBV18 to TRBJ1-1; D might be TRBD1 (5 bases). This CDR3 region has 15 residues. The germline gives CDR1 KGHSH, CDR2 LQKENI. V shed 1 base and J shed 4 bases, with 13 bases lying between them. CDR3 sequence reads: CASSPRAGSPTEAFF. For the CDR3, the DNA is TGTGCCAGCTCACCACGGGCAGGGTCGCCCACTGAAGCTTTCTTT.

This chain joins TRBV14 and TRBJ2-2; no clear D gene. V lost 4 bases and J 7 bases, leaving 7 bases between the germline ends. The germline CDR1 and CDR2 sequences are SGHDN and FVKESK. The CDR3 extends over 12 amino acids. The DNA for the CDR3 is TGTGCCAGCAGCCTCCCCGTCGGGGAGCTGTTTTTT. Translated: CASSLPVGELFF.

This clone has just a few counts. In DNA, the CDR3 is TGTGCCAGCAGCTTCCCGACTAGCGGGTTGAACACCGGGGAGCTGTTTTTT. It translates to CASSFPTSGLNTGELFF. The chain is built from TRBV5-8 and TRBJ2-2; 10 bases fit TRBD2. The V gene's germline CDR1 is SGHTS and CDR2 YDEGEE. V lost 2 bases and J lost 1; bases outside the gene matches: 5. The length of the CDR3 is 17 residues.